Given below is one T cell receptor beta chain in context. This entry is derived from a study of blood T cell repertoires in COVID-19. The repertoire was sequenced with immunoSEQ multiplex PCR; TCRdb's copy has only in-frame clones and lacks some. The table records 150,000 to 200,000 clones, around four fifths of them present only once. CDR1 SQVTM and CDR2 ANQGSEA come from the germline V gene. V was trimmed by 7 bases and J by 5 bases, leaving 12 bases between them. The CDR3 has 12 amino acids. Material for sequencing was peripheral blood. The sequence derives from a woman aged 25 to 45 with acute or convalescent COVID-19. The chain is built from TRBV29-1 and TRBJ1-5, with D unresolved. The CDR3 protein is CSAGNGYQPQHF. CDR3 in DNA: TGCAGCGCGGGGAACGGTTATCAGCCCCAGCATTTT. Supplemented by reference TRBV29-1 and TRBJ1-5, the full variable domain reads SAVISQKPSRDICQRGTSLTIQCQVDSQVTMMFWYRQQPGQSLTLIATANQGSEATYESGFVIDKFPISRPNLTFSTLTVSNMSPEDSSIYLCSAGNGYQPQHFGDGTRLSIL.